The clone carrying this TCR beta chain was seen more than once but under ten times. What it binds is unknown. Per germline, CDR1 KGHDR and CDR2 SFDVKD. J gave up 3 bases and V 5 bases, and 7 bases lay outside the gene matches. The CDR3 runs 15 residues. The data stem from a study of response to subunit inactivated influenza vaccine. From the RT-PCR reads, TCRdb called clonotypes with MiXCR, one entry per CDR3 protein. The sample has 500,000 to 600,000 distinct CDR3 sequences; 10% to 15% are singletons. General study results and limits: The study's authors posited that every seasonal influenza vaccination enlists few new T cells.

The rearrangement links TRBV24-1 to TRBJ2-7, with 9 bases identical to TRBD1. The source of this sequence is a man in his fifties or sixties who received an inactivated influenza vaccine. Sequencing was performed on PBMCs from blood, taken 45 days after vaccination. This CDR3 reads CATSGSTGGGYEQYF. CDR3 nucleotide sequence: TGTGCCACCAGTGGTTCGACAGGGGGTGGCTACGAGCAGTACTTC.